The sequence of this T cell receptor beta chain was determined in a study of cytomegalovirus exposure and HLA in healthy donors. On the study more broadly: The approximately 100 million unique TCR beta sequences, from 150 million to 200 million T cells, were found by an earlier analysis.

Study outcomes and limitations: About 87% or about 30% of the time was how often most TCR beta V segments were productive, according to an earlier analysis. Exclusion as indistinguishable affected some V segments, including TRBV6-2 and TRBV6-3.

PCR involved 60 Vbeta and 13 Jbeta primers. How the authors handled the data: Approximately 9.9 million of 70 million to 80 million unique TCR beta chains were shared, per a later count. The repertoire was sequenced with immunoSEQ multiplex PCR; TCRdb's copy has only in-frame clones and lacks some. V and J calls and clone size are those listed in that table; D and trimming were worked out from the DNA. This table has around 120,000 clones, 80% appearing once. About this clone: Its antigen is not known.

Germline V CDR1 and CDR2: GTSNPN, SVGIG (reference sequence). CDR3 length: 15 amino acids. Trimming pared 6 bases from V and 4 bases from J, leaving 19 bases between. This chain connects TRBV30 to TRBJ1-5, with a weak D call TRBD1 (6 bases). This sequence was found in a female donor in good health and CMV-seropositive. The sequenced material came from PBMCs. CDR3 in DNA: TGTGCCTGTGCGGGGGCAGGAACTTGGAATCAGCCCCAGCATTTT. As protein: CACAGAGTWNQPQHF.